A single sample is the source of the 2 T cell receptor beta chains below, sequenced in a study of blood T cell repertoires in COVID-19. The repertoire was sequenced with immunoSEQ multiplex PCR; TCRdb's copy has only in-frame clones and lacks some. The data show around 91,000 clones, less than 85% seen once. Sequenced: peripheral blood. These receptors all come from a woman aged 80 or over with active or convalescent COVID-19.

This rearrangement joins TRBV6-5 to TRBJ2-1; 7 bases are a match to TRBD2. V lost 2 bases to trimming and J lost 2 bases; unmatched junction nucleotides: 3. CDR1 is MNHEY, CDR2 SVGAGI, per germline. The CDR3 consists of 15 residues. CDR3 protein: CASSYDGRPYNEQFF. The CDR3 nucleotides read TGTGCCAGCAGTTACGACGGGAGGCCCTACAATGAGCAGTTCTTC.

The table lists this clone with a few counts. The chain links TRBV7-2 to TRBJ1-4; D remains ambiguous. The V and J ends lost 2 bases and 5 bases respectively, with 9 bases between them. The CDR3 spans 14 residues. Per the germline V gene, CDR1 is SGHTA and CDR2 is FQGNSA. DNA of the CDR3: TGTGCCAGCAGCTTATTAGGGAGGAATGAAAAACTGTTTTTT. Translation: CASSLLGRNEKLFF.